The sequence of this T cell receptor (beta chain) was determined in a study of blood T cell repertoires in COVID-19. Across the study: PBMCs, B-cell-depleted T cells, or T cells were the source of the cDNA or gDNA that made up the material.

The V gene's germline CDR1 is MGHDK and CDR2 SYGVNS. V dropped 8 bases and J dropped 3 bases, with 8 bases sitting between them. The CDR3 totals 11 residues. Assay: immunoSEQ multiplex PCR; the TCRdb copy retains only in-frame clones and omits some. Altogether 210,000 or so clones are present, 87% being singletons, with the ten largest covering under 14%. The chain is built from TRBV25-1 and TRBJ2-7; D unclear. The TCR was taken from a man aged 25 to 45 who had recovered from COVID-19. Sequencing was performed on PBMCs or T cells enriched from blood (not recorded which). The DNA for the CDR3 is TGTGCCAGCGAAACTAACTACGAGCAGTACTTC. As protein: CASETNYEQYF.